This T cell receptor beta chain was obtained from a study of blood T cell repertoires in COVID-19. Assay: immunoSEQ multiplex PCR; the TCRdb copy retains only in-frame clones and omits some. The table includes 150,000 to 200,000 clones, about four fifths detected once. This clone was seen once. The clonotype comes from a woman aged 40 to 50 with COVID-19, enrolled during active disease. The sequenced sample was peripheral blood.

CDR3 loop: CASSIDAGGNEQFF. The CDR3 nucleotides read TGTGCCAGTAGTATAGATGCGGGTGGGAATGAGCAGTTCTTC. The V gene is TRBV19, the J gene TRBJ2-1; a weak D match, TRBD2 (5 bases). The CDR3 runs 14 residues. The germline V gene has CDR1 LNHDA and CDR2 SQIVND (reference sequence). Trimming stripped 0 bases from V and 7 bases from J, with 10 bases between.